This T cell receptor (beta chain) was identified in a study of radiotherapy plus CTLA-4 blockade in lung cancer. Ipilimumab CTLA-4 blockade and focal radiation were given to patients with chemo-refractory metastatic non-small-cell lung cancer. Study observations and caveats: After treatment with radiotherapy plus ipilimumab, TCR clones that came from the tumor expanded in blood. Reported findings show early blood T cell clone dynamics, with interferon-beta, best predicted response.

Clones were sequenced by immunoSEQ multiplex PCR, and TCRdb holds only the in-frame ones, with some missing. The table shows some 100,000 clones, with around 81% occurring only once. After removal of 4 bases from V and 4 bases from J, the junction contained 9 bases not matched to a gene. Germline V gives CDR1 LNHDA, CDR2 SQIVND (reference sequence). The CDR3 sequence is 16 residues long. Concerning this clone itself: What it recognizes is unknown.

The rearrangement uses TRBV19 and TRBJ2-3, with TRBD1 matching 9 bases. Sequences were derived from peripheral blood, sampled from a patient treated with radiotherapy plus ipilimumab. The clonotype was recovered from a human donor with non-small cell lung cancer that progressed on radiotherapy plus ipilimumab. The chain's CDR3 is CASSTGQGGRADTQYF. The CDR3 region has the DNA TGTGCCAGTAGTACGGGACAGGGAGGTAGGGCAGATACGCAGTATTTT.